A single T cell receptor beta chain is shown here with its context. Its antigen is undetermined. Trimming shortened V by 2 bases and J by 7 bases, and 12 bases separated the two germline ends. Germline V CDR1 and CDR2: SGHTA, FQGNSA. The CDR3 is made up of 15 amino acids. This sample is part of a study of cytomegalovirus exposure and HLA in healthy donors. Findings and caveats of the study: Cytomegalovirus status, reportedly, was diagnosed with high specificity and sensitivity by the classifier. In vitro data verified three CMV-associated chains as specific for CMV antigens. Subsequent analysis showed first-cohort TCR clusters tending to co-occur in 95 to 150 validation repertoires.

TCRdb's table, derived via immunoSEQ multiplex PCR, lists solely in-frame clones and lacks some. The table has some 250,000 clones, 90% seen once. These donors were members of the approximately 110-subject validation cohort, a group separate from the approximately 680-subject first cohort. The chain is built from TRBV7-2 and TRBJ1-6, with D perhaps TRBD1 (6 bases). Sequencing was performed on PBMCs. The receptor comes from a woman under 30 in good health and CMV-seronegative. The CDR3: CASSLMQGTNSPLHF. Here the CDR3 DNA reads TGTGCCAGCAGCTTAATGCAGGGGACGAATTCACCCCTCCACTTT.